This is a list of T cell receptor beta chains from one sample in a study of CD4+ T cells in melanoma. Sequencing used immunoSEQ multiplex PCR; TCRdb keeps in-frame clones, though not all of them. This sample has 90,000 to 130,000 clones; roughly 90% occur once, and the top ten carry 3% to 4%. The sample taken for sequencing was peripheral blood. The origin of the receptors is a human donor with melanoma. Each CDR3 is given with its conserved first and last residue. D genes are given only for firm matches. Clone size appears in some rows only: once, few, many, or a class for an expanded clone.

j_call | v_call | clone_size | d_call | cdr3_aa | cdr3_nt
TRBJ2-3 | TRBV30 | - | - | CAWSDAGSTDTQYF | TGTGCCTGGAGTGATGCAGGATCCACAGATACGCAGTATTTT
TRBJ1-3 | TRBV28 | - | - | CASSLIPQASGNTIYF | TGTGCCAGCAGTTTAATCCCACAAGCCTCTGGAAACACCATATATTTT
TRBJ2-5 | TRBV4-1 | - | TRBD2 | CASSQSLQAGAVQTQYF | TGCGCCAGCAGCCAATCCCTTCAAGCGGGAGCGGTTCAGACCCAGTACTTC
TRBJ1-1 | TRBV7-3 | - | - | CASGVAEGTEAFF | TGTGCCAGCGGAGTGGCGGAGGGGACTGAAGCTTTCTTT
TRBJ1-6 | TRBV28 | - | - | CASRTTGANSPLHF | TGTGCCAGCAGAACTACAGGAGCGAATTCACCCCTCCACTTT
TRBJ2-3 | TRBV19 | - | - | CASSITRSSTDTQYF | TGTGCCAGTAGTATAACAAGGTCTAGCACAGATACGCAGTATTTT
TRBJ2-7 | TRBV5-4 | - | - | CASSLDAGAYEQYF | TGTGCCAGCAGCTTAGACGCAGGAGCCTACGAGCAGTACTTC
TRBJ2-4 | TRBV5-1 | - | - | CASSPPGVEAKNIQYF | TGCGCCAGCAGCCCCCCAGGGGTCGAAGCCAAAAACATTCAGTACTTC
TRBJ2-1 | TRBV5-1 | - | - | CASSLVGGPDNEQFF | TGCGCCAGCAGCTTGGTAGGGGGGCCCGACAATGAGCAGTTCTTC
TRBJ1-3 | TRBV23-1 | - | - | CASSQPLRGNTIYF | TGCGCCAGCAGTCAACCCCTCCGTGGAAACACCATATATTTT
TRBJ2-1 | TRBV27 | - | TRBD2 | CASSPTGGRASYNEQFF | TGTGCCAGCAGTCCCACTGGCGGGAGGGCCTCCTACAATGAGCAGTTCTTC
TRBJ1-2 | TRBV7-8 | - | TRBD1 | CASSPRTGASGYTF | TGTGCCAGCAGCCCCCGGACAGGGGCTAGTGGCTACACCTTC
TRBJ1-3 | TRBV7-2 | - | TRBD1 | CASSLAGGANTIYF | TGTGCCAGCAGCTTAGCAGGGGGCGCGAACACCATATATTTT
TRBJ2-5 | TRBV9 | once | - | CASSPSGGGIRQETQYF | TGTGCCAGCAGCCCGAGCGGTGGGGGAATAAGACAAGAGACCCAGTACTTC
TRBJ2-3 | TRBV5-1 | - | - | CASSPGQTDTQYF | TGCGCCAGCAGCCCCGGACAAACAGATACGCAGTATTTT
TRBJ2-7 | TRBV7-2 | - | - | CASSSTYEQYF | TGTGCCAGCAGCTCGACTTACGAGCAGTACTTC
TRBJ2-3 | TRBV7-2 | - | TRBD2 | CASSPRTSGTTDTQYF | TGTGCCAGCAGCCCGCGGACTAGCGGAACCACAGATACGCAGTATTTT
TRBJ1-3 | TRBV29-1 | - | - | CSVETVSGNTIYF | TGCAGCGTTGAGACAGTCTCTGGAAACACCATATATTTT
TRBJ1-1 | TRBV7-9 | - | TRBD1 | CASSGDRGLSPEAFF | TGTGCCAGCAGCGGGGACAGGGGGCTCAGCCCTGAAGCTTTCTTT
TRBJ2-7 | TRBV29-1 | - | - | CSVEDPARAGYEQYF | TGCAGCGTTGAAGACCCCGCGAGGGCAGGCTACGAGCAGTACTTC
TRBJ2-1 | TRBV27 | - | TRBD2 | CASSFPSGGSNEQFF | TGTGCCAGCAGTTTCCCTAGCGGGGGATCAAATGAGCAGTTCTTC
TRBJ2-1 | TRBV9 | - | - | CASSVERSFTPNEQFF | TGTGCCAGCAGCGTAGAACGGTCCTTCACCCCCAATGAGCAGTTCTTC
TRBJ2-7 | TRBV15 | once | TRBD2 | CATSRGGLAGDYEQYF | TGTGCCACCAGCAGAGGTGGGCTAGCGGGAGACTACGAGCAGTACTTC
TRBJ2-7 | TRBV27 | - | - | CASSLGFTGYEQYF | TGTGCCAGCAGTTTGGGGTTCACGGGCTACGAGCAGTACTTC
TRBJ2-1 | TRBV4-1 | - | TRBD2 | CASSQADGTKANEQFF | TGCGCCAGCAGCCAGGCAGACGGGACTAAAGCCAATGAGCAGTTCTTC
TRBJ1-4 | TRBV6-6 | once | - | CASSLLQGKLFF | TGTGCCAGCAGCCTCCTCCAGGGAAAACTGTTTTTT
TRBJ2-2 | TRBV5-8 | - | - | CASSLYRGRMNTGELFF | TGTGCCAGCAGCTTGTATCGTGGACGGATGAACACCGGGGAGCTGTTTTTT
TRBJ2-3 | TRBV7-2 | - | TRBD2 | CASSQGGRTVTDTQYF | TGTGCCAGCAGCCAAGGCGGGAGAACAGTTACAGATACGCAGTATTTT
TRBJ2-3 | TRBV11-2 | - | - | CASSFAVTTDTQYF | TGTGCCAGCAGCTTTGCCGTCACCACAGATACGCAGTATTTT
TRBJ2-2 | TRBV6-4 | - | - | CASSEGLAGGELFF | TGTGCCAGCAGTGAGGGCCTAGCCGGCGGGGAGCTGTTTTTT
TRBJ2-1 | TRBV2 | once | - | CASSANRLDEQFF | TGTGCCAGCAGCGCGAACAGACTCGATGAGCAGTTCTTC
TRBJ2-2 | TRBV28 | - | - | CASSQPRDTSNTGELFF | TGTGCCAGCAGTCAACCTCGGGACACGTCGAACACCGGGGAGCTGTTTTTT
TRBJ2-1 | TRBV7-9 | once | TRBD2 | CASSRPSGGFGNEQFF | TGTGCCAGCAGCCGTCCTAGCGGGGGGTTCGGGAATGAGCAGTTCTTC
TRBJ2-7 | TRBV29-1 | - | TRBD1 | CSVDPGGCEQYF | TGCAGCGTTGACCCAGGGGGATGCGAGCAGTACTTC
TRBJ2-5 | TRBV4-1 | - | TRBD1 | CASSLYGTGETQYF | TGCGCCAGCAGCCTATATGGGACAGGGGAGACCCAGTACTTC
TRBJ1-3 | TRBV29-1 | - | - | CSVDGSGGNTIYF | TGCAGCGTTGACGGGAGCGGTGGAAACACCATATATTTT
TRBJ2-5 | TRBV5-1 | - | TRBD2 | CASSPGLAEETQYF | TGCGCCAGCAGCCCGGGACTAGCGGAAGAGACCCAGTACTTC
TRBJ2-3 | TRBV18 | - | - | CASSGRVSTDTQYF | TGTGCCAGCTCAGGCCGGGTTTCCACAGATACGCAGTATTTT